This TCR beta chain was found in a study of T-cell reconstitution after alpha-beta-depleted transplantation in children. Unique molecular identifiers featured in how the TCRbeta library was prepared. MiXCR, applied by TCRdb to the PCR reads, yields one record per CDR3 protein. This sample has fewer than 85,000 distinct CDR3 sequences, with approximately 14% found just once. CDR1 and CDR2 (germline): SGHRS, YFSETQ. This CDR3 contains 15 residues. V shed 5 bases and J 1 base; nucleotides not matched to a gene: 8. Worth noting for this clonotype: Its specificity is not known.

Study-level findings and limits: About two months after transplant, alpha-beta T cells reportedly came from several hundred expanded graft clones. At the one-year point after transplant, T-cell counts and TCRbeta diversity were found to come mostly from T cells that had been newly produced.

Sample: PBMCs, mostly from graft donor cells, taken 180 days after TCRalphabeta/CD19-depleted stem cell transplant. This receptor was obtained from a male patient between 2 and 10 years old who had a stem cell transplant for acute lymphoblastic leukemia, so the T cells may come from the graft donor. The rearrangement links TRBV5-1 to TRBJ1-1, with 7 bases fitting TRBD1. The CDR3: CASRSLTGRNTEAFF. The DNA for the CDR3 is TGCGCCAGCAGATCCCTGACAGGGAGGAACACTGAAGCTTTCTTT.